This TCR beta chain comes out of a study of T cells in Graves' hyperthyroidism and ophthalmopathy. The CDR3 sequence is 16 residues long. Trimming left V 0 bases short and J 7 bases short, with 18 bases between. Germline V CDR1 and CDR2: LGHNA, YNFKEQ. Authors of the study amplified TCR beta CDR3 regions from RNA transcripts. With the HTBI primer set, the TCR CDR3 went through a first round of RT-PCR. TCRdb reanalysed the multiplex PCR reads using MiXCR and keeps one entry per CDR3 protein. The table lists 700,000 to 950,000 distinct CDR3 sequences, under 45% of them singletons. The gene calls are TRBV4-2 and TRBJ1-1, with unresolved D. This TCR was sampled from a woman aged 40 to 50 with Graves' hyperthyroidism. Sample: blood. In DNA, the CDR3 is TGTGCCAGCAGCCAAGATATGGAGTCCATACCACATGAAGCTTTCTTT. Amino acid sequence: CASSQDMESIPHEAFF.